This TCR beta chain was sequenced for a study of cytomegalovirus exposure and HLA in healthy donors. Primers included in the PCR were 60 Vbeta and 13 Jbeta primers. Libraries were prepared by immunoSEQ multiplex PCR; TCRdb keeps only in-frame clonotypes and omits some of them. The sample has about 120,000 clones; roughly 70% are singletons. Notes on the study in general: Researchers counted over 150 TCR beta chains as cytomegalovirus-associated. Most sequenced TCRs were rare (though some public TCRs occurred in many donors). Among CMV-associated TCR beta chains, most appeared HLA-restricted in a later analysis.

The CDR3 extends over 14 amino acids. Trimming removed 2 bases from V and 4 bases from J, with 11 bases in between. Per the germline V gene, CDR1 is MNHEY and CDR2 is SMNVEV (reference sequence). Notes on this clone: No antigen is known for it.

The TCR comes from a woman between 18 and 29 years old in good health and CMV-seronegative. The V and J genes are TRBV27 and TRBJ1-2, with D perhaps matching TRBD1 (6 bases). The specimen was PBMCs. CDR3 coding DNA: TGTGCCAGCAGTTTAAGAGGGGGTGGCTATGGCTACACCTTC. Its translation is CASSLRGGGYGYTF.